These T cell receptor beta chains were read from a single sample in a study of cytomegalovirus exposure and HLA in healthy donors. Libraries were prepared by immunoSEQ multiplex PCR; TCRdb keeps only in-frame clonotypes and omits some of them. The sample records under 200,000 clones, around 80% being singletons. Sequencing was done on a sample of PBMCs. Receptors were obtained from a woman under 30 in good health and CMV-seropositive. Both conserved end residues are part of each CDR3. Each record gives: D gene, clone size, V gene, J gene, CDR3 protein, CDR3 DNA. D genes are given only for firm matches. Expanded clones are given a class, and other clones once, few, many or no size at all.

d_gene: TRBD1; abundance: .; v_gene: TRBV30; j_gene: TRBJ2-1; CDR3aa: CAFLRQGSYNEQFF; CDR3nt: TGTGCCTTCCTACGACAGGGCTCCTACAATGAGCAGTTCTTC
d_gene: .; abundance: few; v_gene: TRBV9; j_gene: TRBJ1-2; CDR3aa: CASSVAREGNYGYTF; CDR3nt: TGTGCCAGCAGCGTAGCTAGGGAGGGGAACTATGGCTACACCTTC
d_gene: TRBD2; abundance: .; v_gene: TRBV7-2; j_gene: TRBJ2-3; CDR3aa: CASSLERGVPDTQYF; CDR3nt: TGTGCCAGCAGCCTGGAGCGGGGCGTACCAGATACGCAGTATTTT
d_gene: .; abundance: few; v_gene: TRBV7-3; j_gene: TRBJ2-1; CDR3aa: CASSSHSGLAEQFF; CDR3nt: TGTGCCAGCAGCTCTCACTCAGGGTTGGCTGAGCAGTTCTTC
d_gene: TRBD2; abundance: .; v_gene: TRBV19; j_gene: TRBJ2-1; CDR3aa: CASSIMAGGPREQFF; CDR3nt: TGTGCCAGTAGTATAATGGCGGGGGGCCCTCGGGAGCAGTTCTTC
d_gene: .; abundance: few; v_gene: TRBV5-1; j_gene: TRBJ1-1; CDR3aa: CASSLLGFEAFF; CDR3nt: TGCGCCAGCAGCTTGCTAGGCTTTGAAGCTTTCTTT
d_gene: .; abundance: few; v_gene: TRBV29-1; j_gene: TRBJ2-1; CDR3aa: CSALGGRNEQFF; CDR3nt: TGCAGCGCACTCGGGGGGCGAAATGAGCAGTTCTTC
d_gene: .; abundance: .; v_gene: TRBV19; j_gene: TRBJ2-4; CDR3aa: CASSIDLANIQYF; CDR3nt: TGTGCCAGTAGTATAGACCTCGCGAACATTCAGTACTTC
d_gene: .; abundance: .; v_gene: TRBV2; j_gene: TRBJ1-3; CDR3aa: CASSEAHPGGLSGNTIYF; CDR3nt: TGTGCCAGCAGTGAAGCCCACCCGGGCGGACTCTCTGGAAACACCATATATTTT
d_gene: .; abundance: .; v_gene: TRBV15; j_gene: TRBJ2-2; CDR3aa: CATSRGALSNTGELFF; CDR3nt: TGTGCCACCAGCAGAGGGGCTTTGAGTAACACCGGGGAGCTGTTTTTT
d_gene: TRBD1; abundance: .; v_gene: TRBV4-1; j_gene: TRBJ2-1; CDR3aa: CASSQSALGQGAYNEQFF; CDR3nt: TGCGCCAGCAGCCAATCTGCCCTGGGACAGGGGGCGTACAATGAGCAGTTCTTC
d_gene: .; abundance: .; v_gene: TRBV19; j_gene: TRBJ1-1; CDR3aa: CASSLPAGPRATEAFF; CDR3nt: TGTGCCAGTAGCCTCCCCGCGGGCCCACGGGCCACTGAAGCTTTCTTT